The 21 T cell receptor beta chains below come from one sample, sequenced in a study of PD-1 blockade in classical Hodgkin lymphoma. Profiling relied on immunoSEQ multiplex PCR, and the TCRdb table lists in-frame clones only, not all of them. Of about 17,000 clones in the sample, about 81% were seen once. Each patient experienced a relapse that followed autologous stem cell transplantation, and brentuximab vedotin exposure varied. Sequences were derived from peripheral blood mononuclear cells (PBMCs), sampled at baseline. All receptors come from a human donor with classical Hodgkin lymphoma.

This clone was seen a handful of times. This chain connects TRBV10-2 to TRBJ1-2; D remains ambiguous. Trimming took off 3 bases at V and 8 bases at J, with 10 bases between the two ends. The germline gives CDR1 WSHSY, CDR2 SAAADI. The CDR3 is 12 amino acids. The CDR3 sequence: CASSDRGQGYTF. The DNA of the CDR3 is TGCGCCAGCAGTGACCGTGGGCAGGGCTACACCTTC.

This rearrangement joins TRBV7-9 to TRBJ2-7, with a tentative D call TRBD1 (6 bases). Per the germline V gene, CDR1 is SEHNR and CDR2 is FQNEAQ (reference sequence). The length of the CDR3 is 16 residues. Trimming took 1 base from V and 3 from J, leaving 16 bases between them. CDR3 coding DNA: TGTGCCAGCAGCTTAGTTCAGGGGACCGTAGACTACGAGCAGTACTTC. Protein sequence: CASSLVQGTVDYEQYF. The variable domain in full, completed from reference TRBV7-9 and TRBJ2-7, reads DTGVSQNPRHKITKRGQNVTFRCDPISEHNRLYWYRQTLGQGPEFLTYFQNEAQLEKSRLLSDRFSAERPKGSFSTLEIQRTEQGDSAMYLCASSLVQGTVDYEQYFGPGTRLTVT.

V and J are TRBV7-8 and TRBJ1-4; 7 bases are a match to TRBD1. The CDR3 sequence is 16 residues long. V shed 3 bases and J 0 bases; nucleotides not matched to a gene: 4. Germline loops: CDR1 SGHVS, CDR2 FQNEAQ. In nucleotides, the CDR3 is TGTGCCAGCAGCTTGGGACAGCTTGCAACTAATGAAAAACTGTTTTTT. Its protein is CASSLGQLATNEKLFF.

CDR3 residues: CAIRQGAYGYTF. Written as DNA, the CDR3 is TGTGCCATCAGACAGGGAGCCTATGGCTACACCTTC. J is TRBJ1-2 and V is TRBV10-3; D is possibly TRBD1 (6 bases). CDR1 is ENHRY and CDR2 is SYGVKD in the germline V gene. The V gene lost 6 bases and the J gene lost 4 bases, with 9 bases spanning the gap. This CDR3 region has 12 residues.

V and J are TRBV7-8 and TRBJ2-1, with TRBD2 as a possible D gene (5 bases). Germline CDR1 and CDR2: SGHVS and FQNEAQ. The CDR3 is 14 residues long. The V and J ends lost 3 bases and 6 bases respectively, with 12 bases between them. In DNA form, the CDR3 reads TGTGCCAGCAGCTTTGCGAACGGGGTCAATGAGCAGTTCTTC. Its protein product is CASSFANGVNEQFF.

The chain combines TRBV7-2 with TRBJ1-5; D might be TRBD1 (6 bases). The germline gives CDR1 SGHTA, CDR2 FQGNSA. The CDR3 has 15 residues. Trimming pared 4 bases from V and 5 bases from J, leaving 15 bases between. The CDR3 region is CASSSYLQGDQPQHF. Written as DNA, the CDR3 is TGTGCCAGCAGCTCATACTTACAGGGAGATCAGCCCCAGCATTTT.

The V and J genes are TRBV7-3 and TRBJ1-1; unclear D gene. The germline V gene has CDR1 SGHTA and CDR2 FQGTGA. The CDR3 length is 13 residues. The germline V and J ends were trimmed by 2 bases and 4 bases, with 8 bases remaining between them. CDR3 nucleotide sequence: TGTGCCAGCAGCTTAGGTGGGCGCACTGAAGCTTTCTTT. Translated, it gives CASSLGGRTEAFF. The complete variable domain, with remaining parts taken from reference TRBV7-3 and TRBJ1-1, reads GAGVSQTPSNKVTEKGKYVELRCDPISGHTALYWYRQSLGQGPEFLIYFQGTGAADDSGLPNDRFFAVRPEGSVSTLKIQRTERGDSAVYLCASSLGGRTEAFFGQGTRLTVV.

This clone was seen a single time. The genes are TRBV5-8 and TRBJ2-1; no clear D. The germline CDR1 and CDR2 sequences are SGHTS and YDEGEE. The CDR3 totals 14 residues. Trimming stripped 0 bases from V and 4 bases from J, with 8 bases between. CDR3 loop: CASSLGAAYNEQFF. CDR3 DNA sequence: TGTGCCAGCAGCTTGGGGGCGGCATACAATGAGCAGTTCTTC.

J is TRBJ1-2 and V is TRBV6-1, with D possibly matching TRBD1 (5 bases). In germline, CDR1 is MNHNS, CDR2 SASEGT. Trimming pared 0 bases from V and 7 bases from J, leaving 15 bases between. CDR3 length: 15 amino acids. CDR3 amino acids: CASSEALGGGFGYTF. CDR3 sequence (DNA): TGTGCCAGCAGTGAAGCTCTGGGGGGGGGTTTTGGCTACACCTTC.

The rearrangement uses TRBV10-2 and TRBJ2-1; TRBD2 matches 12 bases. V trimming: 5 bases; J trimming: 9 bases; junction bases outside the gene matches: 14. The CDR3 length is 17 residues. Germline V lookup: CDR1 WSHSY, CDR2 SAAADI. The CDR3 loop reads CASSQIGLAGGPGEQFF. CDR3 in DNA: TGCGCCAGCAGTCAAATAGGTCTAGCGGGGGGGCCAGGTGAGCAGTTCTTC.

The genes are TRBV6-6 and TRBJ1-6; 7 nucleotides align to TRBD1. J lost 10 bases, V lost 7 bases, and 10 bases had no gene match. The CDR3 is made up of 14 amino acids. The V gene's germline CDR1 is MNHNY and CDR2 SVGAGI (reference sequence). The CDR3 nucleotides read TGTGCCAGCACCCTGACAGGGCTAGGGTCACCCCTCCACTTT. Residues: CASTLTGLGSPLHF.

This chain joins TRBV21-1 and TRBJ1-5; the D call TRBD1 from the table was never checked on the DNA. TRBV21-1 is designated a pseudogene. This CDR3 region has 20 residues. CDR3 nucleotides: TGTGCCAGCAGATTAAAACATACGACAGGGTATCTATATAGCAATCAGCCCCAGCATTTT. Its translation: CASRLKHTTGYLYSNQPQHF.

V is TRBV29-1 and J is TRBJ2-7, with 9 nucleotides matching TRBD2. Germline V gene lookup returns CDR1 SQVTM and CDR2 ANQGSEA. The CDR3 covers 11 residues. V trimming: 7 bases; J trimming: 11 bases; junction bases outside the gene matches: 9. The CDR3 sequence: CSGGTSSSEYF. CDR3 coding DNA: TGCAGCGGAGGGACTAGCAGTAGTGAGTACTTC.

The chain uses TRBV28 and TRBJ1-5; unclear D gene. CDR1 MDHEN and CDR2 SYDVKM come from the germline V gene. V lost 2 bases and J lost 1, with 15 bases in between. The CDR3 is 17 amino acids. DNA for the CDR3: TGTGCCAGCAGTTTAAGCGCTAAGGTAGTAAGCAATCAGCCCCAGCATTTT. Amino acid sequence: CASSLSAKVVSNQPQHF.

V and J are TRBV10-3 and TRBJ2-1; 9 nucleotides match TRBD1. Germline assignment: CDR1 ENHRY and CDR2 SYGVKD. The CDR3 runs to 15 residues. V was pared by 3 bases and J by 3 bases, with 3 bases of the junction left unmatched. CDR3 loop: CAISDRTGDYNEQFF. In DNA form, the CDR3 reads TGTGCCATCAGTGACCGGACAGGGGACTACAATGAGCAGTTCTTC.

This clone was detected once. In DNA, the CDR3 is TGTGCCAGCCAACCTATCGACGCGGCAGGGAAAAACTATGGCTACACCTTC. It specifies CASQPIDAAGKNYGYTF. The chain couples TRBV11-1 to TRBJ1-2; maybe TRBD1 (5 bases). In germline, CDR1 is SGHAT, CDR2 FQDESV (reference sequence). The CDR3 contains 17 residues. Trimming took off 8 bases at V and 2 bases at J, with 24 bases between the two ends.

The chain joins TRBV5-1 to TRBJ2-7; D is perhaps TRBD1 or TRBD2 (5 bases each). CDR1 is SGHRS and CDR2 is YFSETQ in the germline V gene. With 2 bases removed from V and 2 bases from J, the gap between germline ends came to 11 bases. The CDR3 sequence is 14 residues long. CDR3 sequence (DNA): TGCGCCAGCAGCTTAGGAGGACATACCTACGAGCAGTACTTC. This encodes CASSLGGHTYEQYF.

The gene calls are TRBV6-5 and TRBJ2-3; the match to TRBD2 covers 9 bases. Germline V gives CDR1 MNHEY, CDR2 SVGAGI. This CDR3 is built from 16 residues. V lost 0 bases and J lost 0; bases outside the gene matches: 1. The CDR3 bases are TGTGCCAGCAGTTACTCACTAGCGGGTAGCACAGATACGCAGTATTTT. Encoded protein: CASSYSLAGSTDTQYF.

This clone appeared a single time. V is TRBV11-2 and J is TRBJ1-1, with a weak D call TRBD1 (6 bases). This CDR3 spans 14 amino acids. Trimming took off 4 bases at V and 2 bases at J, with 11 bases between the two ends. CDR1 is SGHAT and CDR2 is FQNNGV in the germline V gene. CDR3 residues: CASSSQGYNTEAFF. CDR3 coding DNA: TGTGCCAGCAGCTCACAGGGTTATAACACTGAAGCTTTCTTT. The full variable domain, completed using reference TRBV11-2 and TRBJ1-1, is EAGVAQSPRYKIIEKRQSVAFWCNPISGHATLYWYQQILGQGPKLLIQFQNNGVVDDSQLPKDRFSAERLKGVDSTLKIQPAKLEDSAVYLCASSSQGYNTEAFFGQGTRLTVV.

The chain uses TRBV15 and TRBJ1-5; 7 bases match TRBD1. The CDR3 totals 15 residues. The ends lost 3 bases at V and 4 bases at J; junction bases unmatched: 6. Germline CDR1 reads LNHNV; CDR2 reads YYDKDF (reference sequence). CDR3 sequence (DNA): TGTGCCACCAGCAGGGGCGGGACAGAGAATCAGCCCCAGCATTTT. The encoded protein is CATSRGGTENQPQHF.

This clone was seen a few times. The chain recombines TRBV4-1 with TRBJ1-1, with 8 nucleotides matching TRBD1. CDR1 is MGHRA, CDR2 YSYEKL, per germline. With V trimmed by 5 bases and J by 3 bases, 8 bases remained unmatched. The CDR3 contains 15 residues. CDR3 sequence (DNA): TGCGCCAGCAGCTTCCGGGACAGGTTGGACACTGAAGCTTTCTTT. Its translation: CASSFRDRLDTEAFF.